What follows are 32 T cell receptor beta chains derived from one specimen sequenced in a study of OX40 agonist ivuxolimab in advanced cancers. Assay: immunoSEQ multiplex PCR; the TCRdb copy retains only in-frame clones and omits some. The sample has about 98,000 clones, around 88% seen once. This material consisted of CD4+ or CD8+ T cells sorted from blood, taken in a trial of the OX40 agonist ivuxolimab. The source is an adult with an advanced solid tumor such as melanoma, head and neck, liver or kidney cancer.

The chain joins TRBV6-1 to TRBJ1-5; D not certain. CDR3 length: 15 amino acids. V shed 3 bases and J shed 0 bases, with 9 bases lying between them. Germline CDR1 and CDR2: MNHNS and SASEGT. Here the CDR3 reads CASSEGLNSNQPQHF. CDR3 nucleotides: TGTGCCAGCAGTGAGGGATTAAATAGCAATCAGCCCCAGCATTTT.

The chain couples TRBV6-5 to TRBJ1-6; possibly TRBD1 for D (5 bases). The germline V gene encodes CDR1 MNHEY and CDR2 SVGAGI. This CDR3 contains 16 residues. The V and J ends lost 1 base and 0 bases respectively, with 7 bases between them. The chain's CDR3 is CASSYWGSSYNSPLHF. CDR3 bases: TGTGCCAGCAGTTACTGGGGCAGCTCCTATAATTCACCCCTCCACTTT.

The gene calls are TRBV29-1 and TRBJ2-3; a weak D match, TRBD2 (6 bases). CDR1 and CDR2 (germline): SQVTM, ANQGSEA. Trimming took off 7 bases at V and 1 base at J, with 18 bases between the two ends. The CDR3 consists of 15 residues. In nucleotides, the CDR3 is TGCAGCGAAGGTGGAGGGGACGGGGGCACAGATACGCAGTATTTT. Encoded protein: CSEGGGDGGTDTQYF.

This chain links TRBV2 with TRBJ1-5, with 7 bases identical to TRBD1. The ends lost 8 bases at V and 3 bases at J; junction bases unmatched: 4. Germline CDR1 reads SNHLY; CDR2 reads FYNNEI. The CDR3 consists of 13 residues. CDR3 amino acids: CASGTEYNQPQHF. As DNA, the CDR3 is TGTGCCAGCGGGACAGAATACAATCAGCCCCAGCATTTT. The full variable domain, with the rest looked up from reference TRBV2 and TRBJ1-5, is EPEVTQTPSHQVTQMGQEVILRCVPISNHLYFYWYRQILGQKVEFLVSFYNNEISEKSEIFDDQFSVERPDGSNFTLKIRSTKLEDSAMYFCASGTEYNQPQHFGDGTRLSIL.

The chain carries TRBV7-2 and TRBJ2-3, with TRBD2 as a possible D gene (5 bases). The germline V gene has CDR1 SGHTA and CDR2 FQGNSA. The CDR3 covers 14 residues. The V gene lost 7 bases and the J gene lost 1 base, with 12 bases spanning the gap. CDR3 bases: TGTGCCAGCAAGAGGGCCGGGGGCACAGATACGCAGTATTTT. Translation: CASKRAGGTDTQYF.

The chain links TRBV2 to TRBJ2-2; D may be TRBD1 (6 bases). Germline lookup yields CDR1 SNHLY and CDR2 FYNNEI. The CDR3 sequence is 14 residues long. V lost 5 bases and J 2 bases, leaving 9 bases between the germline ends. As DNA, the CDR3 is TGTGCCAGCAGTCGGACAGCTAACACCGGGGAGCTGTTTTTT. Its translation: CASSRTANTGELFF. Full variable domain (missing parts from reference TRBV2 and TRBJ2-2): EPEVTQTPSHQVTQMGQEVILRCVPISNHLYFYWYRQILGQKVEFLVSFYNNEISEKSEIFDDQFSVERPDGSNFTLKIRSTKLEDSAMYFCASSRTANTGELFFGEGSRLTVL.

The rearrangement uses TRBV4-1 and TRBJ1-4; TRBD1 matches at 8 bases. Germline V gene data show CDR1 as MGHRA and CDR2 as YSYEKL. The CDR3 extends over 15 amino acids. The junction had 4 bases not matched to a gene; V was cut back by 3 bases and J by 4 bases. CDR3 amino acids: CASSQDRDLNEKLFF. DNA for the CDR3: TGCGCCAGCAGCCAGGACAGGGACCTTAATGAAAAACTGTTTTTT.

The chain couples TRBV5-4 to TRBJ1-4; a weak D match, TRBD1 (6 bases). Trimming stripped 2 bases from V and 5 bases from J, with 13 bases between. Germline values: CDR1 SGHNT, CDR2 YYREEE (reference sequence). The CDR3 is 15 residues long. In nucleotides, the CDR3 is TGTGCCAGCAGCTTTGCAACAGGGCTCAATGAAAAACTGTTTTTT. It translates to CASSFATGLNEKLFF.

The rearrangement joins TRBV10-3 to TRBJ2-7; perhaps D is TRBD1 or TRBD2 (5 bases each). With 3 bases removed from V and 4 bases from J, the gap between germline ends came to 10 bases. CDR1 is ENHRY, CDR2 SYGVKD, per germline. The CDR3 is 13 residues long. CDR3 sequence (DNA): TGTGCCATCAGTGAAGGGACGGAGTACGAGCAGTACTTC. Translated: CAISEGTEYEQYF.

In DNA form, the CDR3 reads TGTGCCAGCAGCTTACAGGGGACTACTAGCACAGATACGCAGTATTTT. It encodes CASSLQGTTSTDTQYF. The chain links TRBV7-3 to TRBJ2-3, with a tentative D call TRBD2 (7 bases). The CDR3 loop spans 16 amino acids. V lost 2 bases to trimming and J lost 0 bases, with 12 bases between them. Germline V gene lookup returns CDR1 SGHTA and CDR2 FQGTGA.

This rearrangement joins TRBV6-6 to TRBJ1-1, with D hard to call. There are 11 residues in the CDR3. The V and J ends lost 2 bases and 3 bases respectively, with 1 base between them. Germline V gives CDR1 MNHNY, CDR2 SVGAGI (reference sequence). The CDR3 region has the DNA TGTGCCAGCAGTTACGACACTGAAGCTTTCTTT. This codes for CASSYDTEAFF.

This clone occurred a few times. This chain links TRBV4-1 with TRBJ2-1; 10 positions agree with TRBD2. After removal of 4 bases from V and 7 bases from J, the junction contained 13 bases not matched to a gene. Germline CDR1 MGHRA, CDR2 YSYEKL. The CDR3 has 17 residues. The DNA for the CDR3 is TGCGCCAGCAGCCCCTCAGAGCGGGGGGGCGTTGCGAATGAGCAGTTCTTC. As protein: CASSPSERGGVANEQFF.

The CDR3 sequence is CASSQTGTSGSSYEQYF. CDR3 bases: TGTGCCAGCAGCCAAACTGGGACTAGCGGCTCCTCCTACGAGCAGTACTTC. The chain employs TRBV4-2 and TRBJ2-7; 11 positions agree with TRBD2. The CDR3 has 17 residues. Germline CDR1 LGHNA, CDR2 YNFKEQ. Trimming cost V 2 bases and J 0 bases; bases outside gene matches: 6.

The rearrangement joins TRBV15 to TRBJ2-3; unclear D gene. The germline V gene encodes CDR1 LNHNV and CDR2 YYDKDF (reference sequence). The ends were cut back, 5 bases at V and 5 bases at J, with 17 bases in the middle. This CDR3 contains 15 residues. CDR3 DNA: TGTGCCACCAGCGCCCGCCGGATGGGTCAAGATACGCAGTATTTT. This translates into CATSARRMGQDTQYF.

J is TRBJ1-2 and V is TRBV7-2; TRBD1 is a possible D gene (5 bases). The CDR3 length is 15 residues. CDR1 SGHTA and CDR2 FQGNSA come from the germline V gene. The ends were cut back, 0 bases at V and 6 bases at J, with 14 bases in the middle. The CDR3 region is CASSLAAGHFDGYTF. The CDR3 nucleotides read TGTGCCAGCAGCTTAGCAGCAGGGCATTTTGATGGCTACACCTTC.

This clone was seen a single time. This sequence joins TRBV6-1 and TRBJ1-5; no clear D. The CDR3 runs to 15 residues. Germline loops: CDR1 MNHNS, CDR2 SASEGT. The V gene lost 8 bases and the J gene lost 6 bases, with 20 bases spanning the gap. CDR3 bases: TGTGCCAGCCGGTTCGGACCCATGAGCGTTCAGCCCCAGCATTTT. Protein sequence: CASRFGPMSVQPQHF.

This chain joins TRBV5-1 and TRBJ2-3; TRBD2 matches 7 bases. CDR1 is SGHRS, CDR2 YFSETQ, per germline. Losses at the gene ends were 2 bases for V and 3 bases for J; bases not matched to a gene: 9. This CDR3 contains 16 residues. Written as DNA, the CDR3 is TGCGCCAGCAGCTTAGGTATAGTGGGGGGGACAGATACGCAGTATTTT. The encoded protein is CASSLGIVGGTDTQYF.

The rearrangement links TRBV28 to TRBJ1-2, with unresolved D. CDR1 is MDHEN and CDR2 is SYDVKM in the germline V gene. This CDR3 has 12 residues. Trimming left V 9 bases short and J 8 bases short, with 16 bases between. The CDR3 DNA sequence: TGTGCCAGTTCACTACGAACGTCAGGCTACACCTTC. This codes for CASSLRTSGYTF.

The rearrangement joins TRBV9 to TRBJ1-3; no definite D call. Germline CDR1 is SGDLS and CDR2 is YYNGEE. Trimming left V 4 bases short and J 1 base short, with 12 bases between. The CDR3 contains 15 residues. CDR3 protein: CASSPSERSGNTIYF. The CDR3 DNA is TGTGCCAGCAGCCCCAGTGAGAGGTCTGGAAACACCATATATTTT.

This clone appeared a few times. V gene TRBV4-2 combines with J gene TRBJ2-6; unclear D gene. The V end lost 4 bases, the J end lost 0 bases, and 10 bases lay between the germline ends. The CDR3 contains 16 residues. The germline gives CDR1 LGHNA, CDR2 YNFKEQ. The CDR3 coding sequence is TGTGCCAGCAGCCCCGTTGAGGCCTCTGGGGCCAACGTCCTGACTTTC. Amino acids: CASSPVEASGANVLTF.

Note on this clone: Distinct nucleotide sequences in the sample also encode this CDR3. This sequence joins TRBV4-2 and TRBJ2-3; D assignment may be TRBD1 or TRBD2 (5 bases each). The CDR3 consists of 15 residues. CDR1 LGHNA and CDR2 YNFKEQ come from the germline V gene. Trimming removed 3 bases at V and 0 bases at J, with 10 bases between. In nucleotides, the CDR3 is TGTGCCAGCAGCCAGGACGAGGGGAGCACAGATACGCAGTATTTT. Translated, it gives CASSQDEGSTDTQYF.

The V gene is TRBV2, the J gene TRBJ2-5; D is perhaps TRBD1 or TRBD2 (7 bases each). The CDR3 has 16 amino acids. The ends were cut back, 7 bases at V and 0 bases at J, with 18 bases in the middle. CDR1 is SNHLY and CDR2 is FYNNEI in the germline V gene. In nucleotides, the CDR3 is TGTGCCAGCACCTCTACGGGGGGACAGTACCAAGAGACCCAGTACTTC. Encoded protein: CASTSTGGQYQETQYF. Using reference TRBV2 and TRBJ2-5 for the parts outside the CDR3, the full variable domain is EPEVTQTPSHQVTQMGQEVILRCVPISNHLYFYWYRQILGQKVEFLVSFYNNEISEKSEIFDDQFSVERPDGSNFTLKIRSTKLEDSAMYFCASTSTGGQYQETQYFGPGTRLLVL.

Worth noting for this clone: The sample has other DNA sequences that encode this CDR3 too. The chain couples TRBV6-5 to TRBJ1-1, with 7 bases that match TRBD1. The CDR3 has 14 amino acids. Unmatched junction bases numbered 5, after V lost 2 bases and J lost 5 bases. Per the germline V gene, CDR1 is MNHEY and CDR2 is SVGAGI. CDR3: CASSYQGDGTEAFF. Written as DNA, the CDR3 is TGTGCCAGCAGTTACCAGGGGGACGGGACTGAAGCTTTCTTT.

The J gene is TRBJ1-1, the V gene TRBV18, with unresolved D. In germline, CDR1 is KGHSH, CDR2 LQKENI. CDR3 length: 12 residues. The ends were cut back, 6 bases at V and 11 bases at J, with 16 bases in the middle. The CDR3 region has the DNA TGTGCCAGCTCCCTCGTGGGTCGGTGGGCTTTCTTT. This gives the protein CASSLVGRWAFF.

This rearrangement joins TRBV5-1 to TRBJ1-1; a possible D gene is TRBD1 (6 bases). V lost 4 bases and J 4 bases, leaving 26 bases between the germline ends. The CDR3 loop spans 18 amino acids. Germline values: CDR1 SGHRS, CDR2 YFSETQ. The DNA for the CDR3 is TGCGCCAGCAGCGCCGGAAGGGGGGCGAGGAGGGAAGGCACTGAAGCTTTCTTT. It codes for CASSAGRGARREGTEAFF. Filled out from reference TRBV5-1 and TRBJ1-1, the complete variable domain reads KAGVTQTPRYLIKTRGQQVTLSCSPISGHRSVSWYQQTPGQGLQFLFEYFSETQRNKGNFPGRFSGRQFSNSRSEMNVSTLELGDSALYLCASSAGRGARREGTEAFFGQGTRLTVV.

V gene TRBV7-2 combines with J gene TRBJ2-5; TRBD1 matches 7 bases. Germline values: CDR1 SGHTA, CDR2 FQGNSA. V lost 2 bases and J lost 5; bases outside the gene matches: 5. The CDR3 is 14 residues long. For the CDR3, the DNA is TGTGCCAGCAGCTTAACAGGGGTCCAGGAGACCCAGTACTTC. Protein: CASSLTGVQETQYF. The full variable domain, completed using reference TRBV7-2 and TRBJ2-5, is GAGVSQSPSNKVTEKGKDVELRCDPISGHTALYWYRQSLGQGLEFLIYFQGNSAPDKSGLPSDRFSAERTGGSVSTLTIQRTQQEDSAVYLCASSLTGVQETQYFGPGTRLLVL.

The chain links TRBV5-4 to TRBJ1-1, with D tentatively TRBD1 (5 bases). Germline values: CDR1 SGHNT, CDR2 YYREEE (reference sequence). V shed 4 bases and J shed 2 bases, with 18 bases lying between them. This CDR3 contains 16 residues. In DNA form, the CDR3 reads TGTGCCAGCAGCCCCCGTGGAGCAGGGCGAAACACTGAAGCTTTCTTT. Translation gives CASSPRGAGRNTEAFF.

The chain employs TRBV5-1 and TRBJ1-1; no reliable D call. The germline CDR1 and CDR2 sequences are SGHRS and YFSETQ. The V end lost 0 bases, the J end lost 1 base, and 7 bases lay between the germline ends. CDR3 size: 14 residues. The CDR3: CASSLAEENTEAFF. The CDR3 nucleotides are TGCGCCAGCAGCTTGGCCGAGGAGAACACTGAAGCTTTCTTT.

This chain connects TRBV6-5 to TRBJ2-3; 10 bases are a match to TRBD1. There are 14 residues in the CDR3. V lost 8 bases to trimming and J lost 2 bases; unmatched junction nucleotides: 4. CDR1 MNHEY and CDR2 SVGAGI come from the germline V gene. CDR3 sequence reads: CASLDRGLTDTQYF. The CDR3 DNA follows: TGTGCCAGCCTCGACAGGGGGCTCACAGATACGCAGTATTTT.

This clone showed up just once. Lacking the conserved final phenylalanine or tryptophan, this CDR3 likely reflects a read error. V gene TRBV19 combines with J gene TRBJ1-6; TRBD1 matches 7 bases. This CDR3 has 14 residues. V trimming: 4 bases; J trimming: 9 bases; junction bases outside the gene matches: 6. Germline CDR1 and CDR2: LNHDA and SQIVND (reference sequence). The CDR3 protein is CASSRGTEGSPLHL. The CDR3 region has the DNA TGTGCCAGTAGTAGGGGGACAGAAGGTTCACCCCTCCACCTT.

The gene calls are TRBV5-1 and TRBJ1-1, with no clear D. The germline V and J ends were trimmed by 0 bases and 6 bases, with 18 bases remaining between them. Germline-derived CDR1 and CDR2 are SGHRS and YFSETQ. This CDR3 region has 16 residues. The CDR3 nucleotides read TGCGCCAGCAGCTTGGGAGGTGGAGGGAAGGGTTCTGAAGCTTTCTTT. It yields the protein CASSLGGGGKGSEAFF.

A note on this clone: A read error may produce the germline difference seen at one junction end. This rearrangement joins TRBV7-2 to TRBJ2-7; D may correspond to TRBD1 or TRBD2 (5 bases each). The CDR3 covers 12 residues. Germline-derived CDR1 and CDR2 are SGHTA and FQGNSA. Here the CDR3 reads CASSRWERGQDF. CDR3 coding DNA: TGTGCCAGCAGCCGATGGGAGAGAGGACAAGACTTC.